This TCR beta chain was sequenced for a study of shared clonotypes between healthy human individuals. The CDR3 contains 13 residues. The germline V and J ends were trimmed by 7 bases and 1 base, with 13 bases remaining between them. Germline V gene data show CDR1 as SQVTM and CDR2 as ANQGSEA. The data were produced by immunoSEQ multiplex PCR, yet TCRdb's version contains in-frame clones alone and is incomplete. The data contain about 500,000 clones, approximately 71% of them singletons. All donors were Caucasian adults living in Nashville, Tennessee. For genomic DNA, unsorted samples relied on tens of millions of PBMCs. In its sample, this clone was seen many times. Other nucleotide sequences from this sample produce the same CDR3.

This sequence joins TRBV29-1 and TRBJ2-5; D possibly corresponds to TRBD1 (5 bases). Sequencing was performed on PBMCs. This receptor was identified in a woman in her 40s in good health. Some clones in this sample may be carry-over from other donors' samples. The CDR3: CSAKRGTQETQYF. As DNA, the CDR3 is TGCAGCGCCAAAAGGGGAACCCAAGAGACCCAGTACTTC.